The 22 T cell receptor beta chains below were found in one sample sequenced in a study of graft-versus-host responses after intestinal transplantation. CFSE-labeled responder cells (about 200,000) were plated with about 200,000 irradiated, violet-dye-labeled stimulator cells. Produced via immunoSEQ multiplex PCR; TCRdb's table is partial and in-frame only. The data show tens of thousands of clones, approximately 40% seen once. This sample comprised alloreactive CD8+ T cells from a mixed lymphocyte reaction culture, obtained before transplantation. Subset meaning: CFSE-low proliferating T cells sorted from approximately 6-day pre-transplant mixed lymphocyte reaction (GvH or HvG direction). Source of these receptors: a human patient who was an organ donor for intestinal transplantation.

This rearrangement joins TRBV6-6 to TRBJ1-1; D is ambiguous. Trimming pared 6 bases from V and 3 bases from J, leaving 14 bases between. The CDR3 is 14 amino acids. CDR1 and CDR2 from the germline V gene are MNHNY and SVGAGI (reference sequence). The DNA for the CDR3 is TGTGCCAGCAGCTTTACTAGCGTGGACACTGAAGCTTTCTTT. Encoded protein: CASSFTSVDTEAFF.

The V and J genes are TRBV9 and TRBJ2-7; 7 bases match TRBD1. V lost 2 bases, J lost 0 bases, and 2 bases stayed unmatched. The V gene's germline CDR1 is SGDLS and CDR2 YYNGEE. The CDR3 is 14 residues long. This chain's CDR3 is CASSVGDSSYEQYF. CDR3 nucleotide sequence: TGTGCCAGCAGCGTGGGGGACAGCTCCTACGAGCAGTACTTC. The variable domain in full, with the rest retrieved from reference TRBV9 and TRBJ2-7, is DSGVTQTPKHLITATGQRVTLRCSPRSGDLSVYWYQQSLDQGLQFLIQYYNGEERAKGNILERFSAQQFPDLHSELNLSSLELGDSALYFCASSVGDSSYEQYFGPGTRLTVT.

The gene calls are TRBV18 and TRBJ2-3, with a possible D match to TRBD1 (6 bases). Germline V gene sequence: CDR1 KGHSH, CDR2 LQKENI. CDR3 length equals 15 residues. Trimming took off 6 bases at V and 2 bases at J, with 15 bases between the two ends. The chain's CDR3 is CASSHIRGSTDTQYF. The CDR3 nucleotides are TGTGCCAGCTCCCATATCAGGGGATCCACAGATACGCAGTATTTT. The complete variable domain, with remaining parts taken from reference TRBV18 and TRBJ2-3, reads NAGVMQNPRHLVRRRGQEARLRCSPMKGHSHVYWYRQLPEEGLKFMVYLQKENIIDESGMPKERFSAEFPKEGPSILRIQQVVRGDSAAYFCASSHIRGSTDTQYFGPGTRLTVL.

The J gene is TRBJ1-5, the V gene TRBV6-5; no clear D. Germline CDR1 MNHEY, CDR2 SVGAGI. Trimming left V 5 bases short and J 2 bases short, with 7 bases between. The CDR3 is 13 amino acids. The CDR3 nucleotides read TGTGCCAGCAGTGATCCTCGCAATCAGCCCCAGCATTTT. Protein: CASSDPRNQPQHF.

The chain combines TRBV4-3 with TRBJ2-5, with 10 bases that match TRBD2. Germline-derived CDR1 and CDR2 are LGHNA and YSLEER. The V and J ends lost 1 base and 5 bases, in that order; junction bases with no gene match: 4. This CDR3 has 15 residues. CDR3 DNA sequence: TGCGCCAGCAGCCAAGTACTAGCGGGATGGGAGACCCAGTACTTC. Translated: CASSQVLAGWETQYF.

This clone showed up just a few times. The chain is built from TRBV5-1 and TRBJ2-7, with TRBD1 matching over 9 bases. Germline lookup yields CDR1 SGHRS and CDR2 YFSETQ. The CDR3 spans 14 residues. The V gene end was trimmed by 3 bases and the J gene end by 1 base; junction bases not matched to a gene: 2. Here the CDR3 reads CASSWTGASYEQYF. The CDR3 DNA follows: TGCGCCAGCAGCTGGACAGGGGCTTCCTACGAGCAGTACTTC.

This clone was counted between two and nine times. CDR3 in DNA: TGTGCCAGCAGCCCCCCCGGGACTTACAATGAGCAGTTCTTC. Translation gives CASSPPGTYNEQFF. V gene TRBV5-4 combines with J gene TRBJ2-1; TRBD2 is a possible D gene (6 bases). This CDR3 contains 14 residues. Trimming cost V 4 bases and J 4 bases, with 12 bases left between them. The germline V gene has CDR1 SGHNT and CDR2 YYREEE (reference sequence).

The rearrangement links TRBV5-1 to TRBJ2-3; 8 bases fit TRBD2. This CDR3 has 13 residues. The germline V gene encodes CDR1 SGHRS and CDR2 YFSETQ. With V trimmed by 9 bases and J by 4 bases, 7 bases remained unmatched. CDR3 DNA sequence: TGCGCCACCCTGCGGGGGGAGGCAGATACGCAGTATTTT. As protein: CATLRGEADTQYF.

The chain links TRBV4-3 to TRBJ2-7, with TRBD1 identical over 9 bases. CDR3 length: 17 residues. Trimming at V came to 1 base and at J to 0 bases, leaving 7 bases not matched to a gene. Per the germline V gene, CDR1 is LGHNA and CDR2 is YSLEER. The CDR3 DNA follows: TGCGCCAGCAGCCAAGCCCCTGGGGGACAGGGCTCCTACGAGCAGTACTTC. Translated: CASSQAPGGQGSYEQYF.

This chain links TRBV10-3 with TRBJ2-5; D gene unclear. The CDR3 is 13 residues long. V lost 6 bases to trimming and J lost 4 bases, with 12 bases between them. CDR1 and CDR2 (germline): ENHRY, SYGVKD. CDR3 nucleotide sequence: TGTGCCATCAGGGCCCTTTTGGGAGAGACCCAGTACTTC. It codes for CAIRALLGETQYF.

The chain combines TRBV5-5 with TRBJ2-5; D call uncertain. The CDR3 covers 12 residues. Germline CDR1 SGHKS, CDR2 YYEKEE (reference sequence). V gave up 3 bases and J gave up 3 bases, with 6 bases separating them. For the CDR3, the DNA is TGTGCCAGCAGCTCGCTAGAAGAGACCCAGTACTTC. Translation: CASSSLEETQYF. Supplemented by reference TRBV5-5 and TRBJ2-5, the full variable domain reads DAGVTQSPTHLIKTRGQQVTLRCSPISGHKSVSWYQQVLGQGPQFIFQYYEKEERGRGNFPDRFSARQFPNYSSELNVNALLLGDSALYLCASSSLEETQYFGPGTRLLVL.

This clone was seen only a few times. The J gene is TRBJ2-1, the V gene TRBV5-5; D gene uncertain. The V end was cut by 6 bases, the J end by 0 bases, with 10 bases between. CDR1 is SGHKS and CDR2 is YYEKEE in the germline V gene (reference sequence). CDR3 size: 14 residues. The CDR3 DNA reads TGTGCCAGCACCCCCAAAAGCTCCTACAATGAGCAGTTCTTC. It yields the protein CASTPKSSYNEQFF.

This clone has only a few counts. The chain carries TRBV6-1 and TRBJ2-1, with D tentatively TRBD2 (7 bases). Germline V gives CDR1 MNHNS, CDR2 SASEGT. The V end lost 4 bases, the J end lost 0 bases, and 19 bases lay between the germline ends. The CDR3 totals 18 residues. The CDR3 sequence: CASSGGGLPVSSYNEQFF. In DNA form, the CDR3 reads TGTGCCAGCAGTGGGGGGGGCCTCCCCGTTAGCTCCTACAATGAGCAGTTCTTC.

The sample holds one count of this clone. The CDR3 DNA reads as TGTGCCAGCAGCCAAGATTTGATAGTGGCAGGGTTGTCAGATACGCAGTATTTT. Protein product: CASSQDLIVAGLSDTQYF. The gene calls are TRBV4-2 and TRBJ2-3; the D gene is possibly TRBD1 (5 bases). The length of the CDR3 is 18 residues. The V gene's germline CDR1 is LGHNA and CDR2 YNFKEQ. Trimming left V 0 bases short and J 4 bases short, with 20 bases between.

V and J are TRBV4-1 and TRBJ2-7; D is tentatively TRBD1 or TRBD2 (5 bases each). Germline CDR1 reads MGHRA; CDR2 reads YSYEKL. Trimming removed 0 bases at V and 2 bases at J, with 14 bases between. This CDR3 spans 16 amino acids. In DNA form, the CDR3 reads TGCGCCAGCAGCCAAGATCTAGCCCAAGGGGCCTACGAGCAGTACTTC. Translating it yields CASSQDLAQGAYEQYF.

DNA of the CDR3: TGTGCCAGCAGTACTTCCACAGATACGCAGTATTTT. It encodes CASSTSTDTQYF. J is TRBJ2-3 and V is TRBV28; D uncertain. The germline V and J ends were trimmed by 5 bases and 2 bases, with 5 bases remaining between them. CDR1 is MDHEN, CDR2 SYDVKM, per germline. The CDR3 contains 12 residues. The full variable domain, rest sourced from reference TRBV28 and TRBJ2-3, is DVKVTQSSRYLVKRTGEKVFLECVQDMDHENMFWYRQDPGLGLRLIYFSYDVKMKEKGDIPEGYSVSREKKERFSLILESASTNQTSMYLCASSTSTDTQYFGPGTRLTVL.

This clone was observed a handful of times. This chain connects TRBV4-1 to TRBJ1-5; D gene unclear. CDR3 length: 16 residues. Germline loops: CDR1 MGHRA, CDR2 YSYEKL. Trimming removed 0 bases at V and 1 base at J, with 10 bases between. CDR3 coding DNA: TGCGCCAGCAGCCAAGAAGAGGGAGGGAGCAATCAGCCCCAGCATTTT. Translation: CASSQEEGGSNQPQHF.

This clone came up once. The V and J genes are TRBV15 and TRBJ2-5; 10 bases align to TRBD1. The trim removed 3 bases at V and 4 bases at J, leaving 17 bases unmatched. Germline-derived CDR1 and CDR2 are LNHNV and YYDKDF (reference sequence). This CDR3 has 19 residues. The CDR3 DNA reads TGTGCCACCAGCAGTGGGAGTTTGGGACAGGGGTTTTGGGGAGAGACCCAGTACTTC. Amino acid sequence: CATSSGSLGQGFWGETQYF.

This clone was observed a single time. The chain recombines TRBV5-6 with TRBJ2-3; D might be TRBD2 (6 bases). The CDR3 totals 16 residues. V was clipped by 1 base and J by 4 bases, with 16 bases between them. Germline V gene sequence: CDR1 SGHDT, CDR2 YYEEEE. Here the CDR3 reads CASSLSMSGYSDTQYF. Here the CDR3 DNA reads TGTGCCAGCAGCTTGTCTATGAGCGGGTATTCAGATACGCAGTATTTT.

The CDR3 loop reads CASSSRTGSGNTIYF. As DNA, the CDR3 is TGTGCCAGCAGCTCCCGGACAGGGTCTGGAAACACCATATATTTT. V gene TRBV7-6 combines with J gene TRBJ1-3, with TRBD1 matching 8 bases. V shed 4 bases and J 1 base; nucleotides not matched to a gene: 3. The CDR3 is made up of 15 amino acids. Germline V gene data show CDR1 as SGHVS and CDR2 as FNYEAQ.

This clone was detected only a few times. The chain combines TRBV2 with TRBJ2-3; D tentatively fits TRBD1 or TRBD2 (5 bases each). V lost 8 bases, J lost 8 bases, and 14 bases lay in between. This CDR3 comprises 12 residues. CDR1 SNHLY and CDR2 FYNNEI come from the germline V gene. Here the CDR3 reads CASPGLQGTQYF. DNA for the CDR3: TGTGCCAGCCCGGGGCTGCAGGGTACGCAGTATTTT. The complete variable domain, with remaining parts taken from reference TRBV2 and TRBJ2-3, reads EPEVTQTPSHQVTQMGQEVILRCVPISNHLYFYWYRQILGQKVEFLVSFYNNEISEKSEIFDDQFSVERPDGSNFTLKIRSTKLEDSAMYFCASPGLQGTQYFGPGTRLTVL.

The chain recombines TRBV4-3 with TRBJ1-1; D gene ambiguous. Germline V gene sequence: CDR1 LGHNA, CDR2 YSLEER. Trimming took off 1 base at V and 0 bases at J, with 18 bases between the two ends. This CDR3 has 18 amino acids. In nucleotides, the CDR3 is TGCGCCAGCAGCCAAGTAACTCATTTGGCCAGTTTGAACACTGAAGCTTTCTTT. Translating gives CASSQVTHLASLNTEAFF.